Each of the 9 T cell receptor beta chains below was sequenced from the same sample in a study of tumor-infiltrating lymphocytes in localized non-small cell lung cancer. Some clones are missing from TCRdb's copy, which holds only in-frame ones; the method was immunoSEQ multiplex PCR. The data contain around 13,000 clones, approximately 71% of them seen just once; the ten biggest clones take up roughly a tenth. The sample comprised uninvolved lung tissue not adjacent to the tumor. These receptors all come from a human donor with non-small cell lung cancer.

The CDR3 spells CATWTALNYGYTF. Written as DNA, the CDR3 is TGTGCCACCTGGACAGCCCTTAACTATGGCTACACCTTC. J is TRBJ1-2 and V is TRBV7-2; a possible D gene is TRBD1 (6 bases). Per the germline V gene, CDR1 is SGHTA and CDR2 is FQGNSA. The CDR3 consists of 13 residues. Trimming pared 10 bases from V and 1 base from J, leaving 13 bases between. Full variable domain (remainder filled in from reference TRBV7-2 and TRBJ1-2): GAGVSQSPSNKVTEKGKDVELRCDPISGHTALYWYRQSLGQGLEFLIYFQGNSAPDKSGLPSDRFSAERTGGSVSTLTIQRTQQEDSAVYLCATWTALNYGYTFGSGTRLTVV.

The chain uses TRBV2 and TRBJ2-5; 11 nucleotides match TRBD1. The CDR3 is 15 residues long. The germline gives CDR1 SNHLY, CDR2 FYNNEI. V was pared by 6 bases and J by 4 bases, with 7 bases of the junction left unmatched. The CDR3 here is CASSSGQGVSETQYF. The DNA for the CDR3 is TGTGCCAGCAGCTCGGGACAGGGGGTTTCAGAGACCCAGTACTTC. Together with reference TRBV2 and TRBJ2-5, the CDR3 gives the full variable domain: EPEVTQTPSHQVTQMGQEVILRCVPISNHLYFYWYRQILGQKVEFLVSFYNNEISEKSEIFDDQFSVERPDGSNFTLKIRSTKLEDSAMYFCASSSGQGVSETQYFGPGTRLLVL.

The V gene is TRBV7-2, the J gene TRBJ2-1; the match to TRBD1 covers 7 bases. V was pared by 7 bases and J by 3 bases, with 9 bases of the junction left unmatched. The CDR3 has 15 amino acids. The V gene's germline CDR1 is SGHTA and CDR2 FQGNSA. CDR3 nucleotides: TGTGCCAGCACCGAATCCGGGACAGTCTACAATGAGCAGTTCTTC. Translated: CASTESGTVYNEQFF.

This chain connects TRBV28 to TRBJ1-1, with 10 bases aligning to TRBD1. Germline values: CDR1 MDHEN, CDR2 SYDVKM. The CDR3 extends over 17 amino acids. The V and J ends lost 5 bases and 1 base, in that order; junction bases with no gene match: 10. CDR3 sequence reads: CASSPHPGTGENTEAFF. For the CDR3, the DNA is TGTGCCAGCAGTCCACACCCCGGGACAGGGGAGAACACTGAAGCTTTCTTT. The entire variable domain, with the rest obtained from reference TRBV28 and TRBJ1-1, is as follows: DVKVTQSSRYLVKRTGEKVFLECVQDMDHENMFWYRQDPGLGLRLIYFSYDVKMKEKGDIPEGYSVSREKKERFSLILESASTNQTSMYLCASSPHPGTGENTEAFFGQGTRLTVV.

The chain uses TRBV6-1 and TRBJ2-7; 14 nucleotides agree with TRBD2. The J segment lost 4 bases and the V segment lost 4 bases, leaving 3 bases of the junction unmatched. The CDR3 covers 15 residues. Per the germline V gene, CDR1 is MNHNS and CDR2 is SASEGT. The CDR3 DNA is TGTGCCAGCAGTGTCAGACTAGCGGGAGGGTACGAGCAGTACTTC. This encodes CASSVRLAGGYEQYF.

The chain recombines TRBV9 with TRBJ2-1; no definite D call. CDR3 length: 15 residues. With 6 bases removed from V and 4 bases from J, the gap between germline ends came to 17 bases. CDR1 is SGDLS and CDR2 is YYNGEE in the germline V gene. Here the CDR3 reads CASTQIGLRYNEQFF. CDR3 DNA sequence: TGTGCCAGCACCCAGATCGGGCTAAGGTACAATGAGCAGTTCTTC.

This clone has only a few counts. This chain joins TRBV30 and TRBJ1-5; TRBD1 matches at 8 bases. The V and J ends lost 5 bases and 1 base, in that order; junction bases with no gene match: 4. The CDR3 spans 14 residues. The V gene's germline CDR1 is GTSNPN and CDR2 SVGIG (reference sequence). The CDR3 coding sequence is TGTGCCTGGTCAGGGGGCCTCAGCAATCAGCCCCAGCATTTT. Amino acid sequence: CAWSGGLSNQPQHF.

This clone was seen more than once but under ten times. The chain couples TRBV5-1 to TRBJ2-2; 8 nucleotides match TRBD1. J gave up 5 bases and V 4 bases, and 7 bases lay outside the gene matches. There are 15 residues in the CDR3. CDR1 is SGHRS, CDR2 YFSETQ, per germline. The CDR3 DNA reads as TGCGCCAGCAGCGACGACAGGGGAGGAACCGGGGAGCTGTTTTTT. Translating it yields CASSDDRGGTGELFF. Full variable domain (outside the CDR3, taken from reference TRBV5-1 and TRBJ2-2): KAGVTQTPRYLIKTRGQQVTLSCSPISGHRSVSWYQQTPGQGLQFLFEYFSETQRNKGNFPGRFSGRQFSNSRSEMNVSTLELGDSALYLCASSDDRGGTGELFFGEGSRLTVL.

In its sample, this clone was seen a few times. This chain joins TRBV28 and TRBJ1-5; D gene unclear. V was pared by 6 bases and J by 1 base, with 4 bases between. The germline V gene has CDR1 MDHEN and CDR2 SYDVKM. The CDR3 covers 12 residues. The CDR3 loop is CASSQSNQPQHF. The DNA of the CDR3 is TGTGCCAGCAGCCAAAGCAATCAGCCCCAGCATTTT.